The following is a T cell receptor (beta chain) sequence with its context. Germline values: CDR1 SGHTA, CDR2 FQGTGA. This CDR3 contains 15 residues. Deletions cut 1 base from V and 3 bases from J, with 12 bases between. The record originates from a study of control samples from healthy donors and cancer patients. Measured with immunoSEQ multiplex PCR; TCRdb has only the in-frame clones, and not every one. The table shows 130,000 or so clones, with more than 80% occurring only once. The chain uses TRBV7-3 and TRBJ2-5, with D perhaps matching TRBD2 (6 bases). Material: blood. The sequence was collected from a middle-aged man in good health. The CDR3 DNA sequence: TGTGCCAGCAGCTTAAACGGGGGAGTAAAAGAGACCCAGTACTTC. Its protein product is CASSLNGGVKETQYF.